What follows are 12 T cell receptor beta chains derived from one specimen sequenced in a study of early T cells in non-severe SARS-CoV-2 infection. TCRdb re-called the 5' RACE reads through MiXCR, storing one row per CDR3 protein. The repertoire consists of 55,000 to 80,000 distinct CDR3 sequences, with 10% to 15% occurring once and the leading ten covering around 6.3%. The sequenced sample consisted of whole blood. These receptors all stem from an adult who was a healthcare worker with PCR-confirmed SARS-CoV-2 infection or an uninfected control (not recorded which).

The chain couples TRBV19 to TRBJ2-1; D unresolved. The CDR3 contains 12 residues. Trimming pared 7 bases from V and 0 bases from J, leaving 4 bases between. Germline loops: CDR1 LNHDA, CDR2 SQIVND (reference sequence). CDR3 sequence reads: CASTNSYNEQFF. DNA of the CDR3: TGTGCCAGTACCAACTCCTACAATGAGCAGTTCTTC.

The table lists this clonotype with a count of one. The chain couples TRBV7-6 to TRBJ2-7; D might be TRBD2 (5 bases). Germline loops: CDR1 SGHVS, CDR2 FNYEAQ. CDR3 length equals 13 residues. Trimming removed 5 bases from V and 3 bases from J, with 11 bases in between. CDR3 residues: CASSRGLNYEQYF. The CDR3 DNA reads TGTGCCAGCAGCAGAGGACTGAACTACGAGCAGTACTTC.

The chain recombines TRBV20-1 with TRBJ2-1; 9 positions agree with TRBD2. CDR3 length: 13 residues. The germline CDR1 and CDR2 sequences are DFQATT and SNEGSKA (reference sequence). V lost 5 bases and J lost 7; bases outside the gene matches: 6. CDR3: CSARGLAGNEQFF. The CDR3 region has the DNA TGCAGTGCTCGCGGGCTAGCGGGGAATGAGCAGTTCTTC.

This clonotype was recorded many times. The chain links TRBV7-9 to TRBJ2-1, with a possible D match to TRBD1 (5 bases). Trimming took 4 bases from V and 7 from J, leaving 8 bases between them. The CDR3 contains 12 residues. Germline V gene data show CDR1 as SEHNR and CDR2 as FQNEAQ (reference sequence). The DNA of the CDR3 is TGTGCCAGCAGCTCCAGGGCTAATGAGCAGTTCTTC. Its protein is CASSSRANEQFF. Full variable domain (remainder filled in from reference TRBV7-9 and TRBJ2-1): DTGVSQNPRHKITKRGQNVTFRCDPISEHNRLYWYRQTLGQGPEFLTYFQNEAQLEKSRLLSDRFSAERPKGSFSTLEIQRTEQGDSAMYLCASSSRANEQFFGPGTRLTVL.

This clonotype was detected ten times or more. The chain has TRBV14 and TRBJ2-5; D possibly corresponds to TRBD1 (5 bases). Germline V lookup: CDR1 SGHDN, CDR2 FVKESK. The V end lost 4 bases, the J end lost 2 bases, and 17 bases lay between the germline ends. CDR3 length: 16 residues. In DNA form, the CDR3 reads TGTGCCAGCAGCCCTCTGAAACGACAGTATCAAGAGACCCAGTACTTC. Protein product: CASSPLKRQYQETQYF.

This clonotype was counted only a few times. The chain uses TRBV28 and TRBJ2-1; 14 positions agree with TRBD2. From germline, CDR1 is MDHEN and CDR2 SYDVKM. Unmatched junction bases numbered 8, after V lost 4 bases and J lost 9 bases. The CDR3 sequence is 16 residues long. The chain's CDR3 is CASSYGGLAGAGEQFF. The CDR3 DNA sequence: TGTGCCAGCAGTTACGGGGGACTAGCGGGAGCAGGTGAGCAGTTCTTC.

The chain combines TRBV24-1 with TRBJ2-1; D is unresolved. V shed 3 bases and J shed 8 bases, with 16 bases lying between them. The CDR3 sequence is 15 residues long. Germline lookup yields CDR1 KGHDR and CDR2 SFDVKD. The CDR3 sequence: CATSDAASLEDEQFF. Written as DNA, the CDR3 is TGTGCCACCAGTGATGCAGCATCCCTTGAGGATGAGCAGTTCTTC.

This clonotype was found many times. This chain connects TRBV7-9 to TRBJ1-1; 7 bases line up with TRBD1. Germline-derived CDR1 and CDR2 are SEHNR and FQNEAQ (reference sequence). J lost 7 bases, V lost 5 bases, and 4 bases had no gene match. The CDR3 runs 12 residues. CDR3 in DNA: TGTGCCAGCAGCCCGACAGGGTATGAAGCTTTCTTT. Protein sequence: CASSPTGYEAFF.

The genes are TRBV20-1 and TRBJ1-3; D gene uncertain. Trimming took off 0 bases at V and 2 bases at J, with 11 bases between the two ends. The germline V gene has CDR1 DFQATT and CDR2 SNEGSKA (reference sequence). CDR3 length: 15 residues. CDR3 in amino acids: CSARDSSFAGNTIYF. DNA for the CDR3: TGCAGTGCTAGAGACTCCTCTTTTGCTGGAAACACCATATATTTT.

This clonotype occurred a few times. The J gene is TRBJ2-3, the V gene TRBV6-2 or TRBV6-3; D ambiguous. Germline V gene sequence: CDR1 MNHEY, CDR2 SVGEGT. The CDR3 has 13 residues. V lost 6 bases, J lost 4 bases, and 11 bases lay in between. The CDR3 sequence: CASSHTRADTQYF. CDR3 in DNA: TGTGCCAGCAGCCACACCAGAGCAGATACGCAGTATTTT.

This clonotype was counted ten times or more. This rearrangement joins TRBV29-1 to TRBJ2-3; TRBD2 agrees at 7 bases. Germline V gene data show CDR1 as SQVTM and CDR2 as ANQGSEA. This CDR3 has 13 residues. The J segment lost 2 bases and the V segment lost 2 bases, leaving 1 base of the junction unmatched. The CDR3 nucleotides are TGCAGCGTTGAAAGCGGGGACACAGATACGCAGTATTTT. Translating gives CSVESGDTDTQYF.

CDR3 sequence: CASSLGAGSEQYF. The CDR3 nucleotides are TGTGCCAGCAGCTTAGGGGCCGGGTCCGAGCAGTACTTC. This chain joins TRBV7-8 and TRBJ2-7, with no clear D. Germline CDR1 is SGHVS and CDR2 is FQNEAQ. V lost 1 base and J lost 6, with 10 bases in between. This CDR3 has 13 amino acids.